This TCR beta chain stems from a study of T cell responses to AZD1222 COVID-19 vaccine. The trim removed 5 bases at V and 7 bases at J, leaving 8 bases unmatched. The germline CDR1 and CDR2 sequences are SGHTA and FQGNSA. This CDR3 is built from 14 residues. Assay: immunoSEQ multiplex PCR; the TCRdb copy retains only in-frame clones and omits some. The sample shows under 150,000 clones, roughly 90% of them seen only once. V usage is TRBV7-2 and J usage is TRBJ1-3, with 7 bases aligning to TRBD1. This receptor was identified in an adult in good health. Material: peripheral blood, obtained on day 0 of AZD1222 vaccination. The DNA of the CDR3 is TGTGCCAGCAGCCTGGTGGGACAGATTAACACCATATATTTT. Protein: CASSLVGQINTIYF. Filled out from reference TRBV7-2 and TRBJ1-3, the complete variable domain reads GAGVSQSPSNKVTEKGKDVELRCDPISGHTALYWYRQSLGQGLEFLIYFQGNSAPDKSGLPSDRFSAERTGGSVSTLTIQRTQQEDSAVYLCASSLVGQINTIYFGEGSWLTVV.